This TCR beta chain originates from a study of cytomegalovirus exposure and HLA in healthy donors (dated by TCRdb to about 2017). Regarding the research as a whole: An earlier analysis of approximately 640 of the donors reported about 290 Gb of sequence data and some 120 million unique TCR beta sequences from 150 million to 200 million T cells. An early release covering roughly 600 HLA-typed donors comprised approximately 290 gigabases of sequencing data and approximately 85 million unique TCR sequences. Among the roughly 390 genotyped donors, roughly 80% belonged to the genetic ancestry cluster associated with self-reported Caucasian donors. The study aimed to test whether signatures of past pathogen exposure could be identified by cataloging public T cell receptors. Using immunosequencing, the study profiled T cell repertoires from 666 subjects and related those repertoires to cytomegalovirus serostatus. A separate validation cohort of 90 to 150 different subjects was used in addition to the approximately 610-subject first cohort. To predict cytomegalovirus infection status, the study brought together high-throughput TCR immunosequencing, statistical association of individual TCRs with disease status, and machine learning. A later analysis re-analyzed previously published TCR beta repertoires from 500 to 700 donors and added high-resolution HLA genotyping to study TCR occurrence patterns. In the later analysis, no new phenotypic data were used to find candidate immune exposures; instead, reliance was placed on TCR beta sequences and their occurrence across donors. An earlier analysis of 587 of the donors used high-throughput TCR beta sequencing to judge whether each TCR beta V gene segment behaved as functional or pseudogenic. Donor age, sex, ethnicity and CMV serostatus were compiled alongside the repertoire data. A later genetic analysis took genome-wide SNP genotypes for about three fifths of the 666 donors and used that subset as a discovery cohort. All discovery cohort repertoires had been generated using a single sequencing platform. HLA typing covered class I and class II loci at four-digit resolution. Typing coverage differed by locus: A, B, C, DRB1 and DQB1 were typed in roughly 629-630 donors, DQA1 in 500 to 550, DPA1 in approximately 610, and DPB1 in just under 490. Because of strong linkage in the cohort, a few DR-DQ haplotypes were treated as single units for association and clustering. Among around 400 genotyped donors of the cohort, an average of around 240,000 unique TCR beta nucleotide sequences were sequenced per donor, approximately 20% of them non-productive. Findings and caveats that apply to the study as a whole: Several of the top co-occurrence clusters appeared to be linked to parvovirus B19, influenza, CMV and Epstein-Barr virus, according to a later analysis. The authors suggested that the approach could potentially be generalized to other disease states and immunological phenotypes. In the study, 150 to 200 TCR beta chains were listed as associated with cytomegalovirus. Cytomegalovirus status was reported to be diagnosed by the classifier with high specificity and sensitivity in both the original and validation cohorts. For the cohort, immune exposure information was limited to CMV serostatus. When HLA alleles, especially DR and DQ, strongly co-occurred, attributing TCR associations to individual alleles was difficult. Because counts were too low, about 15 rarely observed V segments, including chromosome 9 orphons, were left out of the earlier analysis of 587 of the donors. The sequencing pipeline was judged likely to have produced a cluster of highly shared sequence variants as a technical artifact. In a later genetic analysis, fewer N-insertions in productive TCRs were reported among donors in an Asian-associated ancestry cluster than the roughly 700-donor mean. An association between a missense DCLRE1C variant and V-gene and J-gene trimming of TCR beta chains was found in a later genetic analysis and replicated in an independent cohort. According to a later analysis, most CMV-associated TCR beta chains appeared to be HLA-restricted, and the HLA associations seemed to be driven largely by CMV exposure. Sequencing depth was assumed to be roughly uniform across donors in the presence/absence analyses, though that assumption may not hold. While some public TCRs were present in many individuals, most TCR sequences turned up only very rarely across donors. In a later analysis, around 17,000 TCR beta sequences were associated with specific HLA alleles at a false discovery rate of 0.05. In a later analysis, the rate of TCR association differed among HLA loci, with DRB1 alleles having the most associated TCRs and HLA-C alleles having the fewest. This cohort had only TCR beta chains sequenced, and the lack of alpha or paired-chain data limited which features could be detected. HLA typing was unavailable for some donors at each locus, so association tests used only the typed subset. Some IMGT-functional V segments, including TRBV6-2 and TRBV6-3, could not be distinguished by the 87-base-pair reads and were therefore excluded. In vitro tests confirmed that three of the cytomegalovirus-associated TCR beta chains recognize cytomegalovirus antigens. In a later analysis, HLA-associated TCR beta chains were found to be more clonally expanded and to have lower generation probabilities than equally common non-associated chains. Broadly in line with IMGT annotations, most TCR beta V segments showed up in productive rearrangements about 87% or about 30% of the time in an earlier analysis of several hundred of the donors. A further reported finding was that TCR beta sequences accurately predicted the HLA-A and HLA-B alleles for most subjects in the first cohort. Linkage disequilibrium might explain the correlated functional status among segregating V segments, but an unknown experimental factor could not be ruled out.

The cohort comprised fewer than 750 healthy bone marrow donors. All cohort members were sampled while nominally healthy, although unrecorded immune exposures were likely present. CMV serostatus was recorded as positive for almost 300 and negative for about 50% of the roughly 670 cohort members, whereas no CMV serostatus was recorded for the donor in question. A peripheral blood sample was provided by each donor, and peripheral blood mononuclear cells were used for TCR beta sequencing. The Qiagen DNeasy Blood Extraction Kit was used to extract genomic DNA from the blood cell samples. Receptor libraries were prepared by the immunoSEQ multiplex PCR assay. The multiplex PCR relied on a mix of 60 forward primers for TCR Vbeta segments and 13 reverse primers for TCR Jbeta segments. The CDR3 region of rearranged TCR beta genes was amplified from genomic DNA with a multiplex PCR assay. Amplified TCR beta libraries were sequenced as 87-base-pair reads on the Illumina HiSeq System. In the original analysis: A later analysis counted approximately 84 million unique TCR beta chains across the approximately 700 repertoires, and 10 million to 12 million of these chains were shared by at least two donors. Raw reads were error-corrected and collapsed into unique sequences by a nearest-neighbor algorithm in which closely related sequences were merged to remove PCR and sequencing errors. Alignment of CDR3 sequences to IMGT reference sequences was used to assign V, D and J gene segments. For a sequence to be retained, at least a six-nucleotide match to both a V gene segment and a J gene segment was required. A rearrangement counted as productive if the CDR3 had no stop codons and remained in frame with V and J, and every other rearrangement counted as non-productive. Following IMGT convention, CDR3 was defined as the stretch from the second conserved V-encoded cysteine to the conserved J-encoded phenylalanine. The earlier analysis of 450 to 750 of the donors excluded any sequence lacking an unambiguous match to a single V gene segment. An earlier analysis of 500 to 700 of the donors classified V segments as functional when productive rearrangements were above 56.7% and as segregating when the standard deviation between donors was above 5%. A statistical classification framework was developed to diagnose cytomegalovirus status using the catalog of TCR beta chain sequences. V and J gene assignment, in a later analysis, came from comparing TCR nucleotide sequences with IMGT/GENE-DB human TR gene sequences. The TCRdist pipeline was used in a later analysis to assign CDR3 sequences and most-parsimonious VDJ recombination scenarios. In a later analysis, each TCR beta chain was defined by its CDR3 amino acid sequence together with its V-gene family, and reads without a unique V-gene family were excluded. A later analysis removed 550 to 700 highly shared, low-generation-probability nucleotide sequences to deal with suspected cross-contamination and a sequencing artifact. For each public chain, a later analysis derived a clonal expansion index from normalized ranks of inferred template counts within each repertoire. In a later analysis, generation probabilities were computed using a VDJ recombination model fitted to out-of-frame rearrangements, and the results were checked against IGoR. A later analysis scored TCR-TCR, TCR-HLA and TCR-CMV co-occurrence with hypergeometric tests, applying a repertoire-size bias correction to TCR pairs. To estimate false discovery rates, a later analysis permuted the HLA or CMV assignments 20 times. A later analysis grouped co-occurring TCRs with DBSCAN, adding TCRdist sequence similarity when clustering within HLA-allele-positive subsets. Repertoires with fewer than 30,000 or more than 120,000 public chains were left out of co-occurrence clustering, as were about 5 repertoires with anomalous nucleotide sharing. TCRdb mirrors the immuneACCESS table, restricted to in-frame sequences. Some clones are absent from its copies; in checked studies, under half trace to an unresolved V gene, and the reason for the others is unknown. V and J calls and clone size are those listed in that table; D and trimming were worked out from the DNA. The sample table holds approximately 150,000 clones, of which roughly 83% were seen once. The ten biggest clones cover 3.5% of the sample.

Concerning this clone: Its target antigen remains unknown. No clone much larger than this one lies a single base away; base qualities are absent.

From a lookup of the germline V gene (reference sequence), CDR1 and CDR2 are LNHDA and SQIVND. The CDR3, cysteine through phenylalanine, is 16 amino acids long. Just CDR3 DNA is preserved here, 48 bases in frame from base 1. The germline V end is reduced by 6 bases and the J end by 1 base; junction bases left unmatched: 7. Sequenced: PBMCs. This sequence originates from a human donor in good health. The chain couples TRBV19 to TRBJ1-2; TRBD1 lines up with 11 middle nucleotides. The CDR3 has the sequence CASSPGQGADNYGYTF. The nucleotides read TGTGCCAGTAGCCCCGGACAGGGGGCCGATAACTATGGCTACACCTTC.